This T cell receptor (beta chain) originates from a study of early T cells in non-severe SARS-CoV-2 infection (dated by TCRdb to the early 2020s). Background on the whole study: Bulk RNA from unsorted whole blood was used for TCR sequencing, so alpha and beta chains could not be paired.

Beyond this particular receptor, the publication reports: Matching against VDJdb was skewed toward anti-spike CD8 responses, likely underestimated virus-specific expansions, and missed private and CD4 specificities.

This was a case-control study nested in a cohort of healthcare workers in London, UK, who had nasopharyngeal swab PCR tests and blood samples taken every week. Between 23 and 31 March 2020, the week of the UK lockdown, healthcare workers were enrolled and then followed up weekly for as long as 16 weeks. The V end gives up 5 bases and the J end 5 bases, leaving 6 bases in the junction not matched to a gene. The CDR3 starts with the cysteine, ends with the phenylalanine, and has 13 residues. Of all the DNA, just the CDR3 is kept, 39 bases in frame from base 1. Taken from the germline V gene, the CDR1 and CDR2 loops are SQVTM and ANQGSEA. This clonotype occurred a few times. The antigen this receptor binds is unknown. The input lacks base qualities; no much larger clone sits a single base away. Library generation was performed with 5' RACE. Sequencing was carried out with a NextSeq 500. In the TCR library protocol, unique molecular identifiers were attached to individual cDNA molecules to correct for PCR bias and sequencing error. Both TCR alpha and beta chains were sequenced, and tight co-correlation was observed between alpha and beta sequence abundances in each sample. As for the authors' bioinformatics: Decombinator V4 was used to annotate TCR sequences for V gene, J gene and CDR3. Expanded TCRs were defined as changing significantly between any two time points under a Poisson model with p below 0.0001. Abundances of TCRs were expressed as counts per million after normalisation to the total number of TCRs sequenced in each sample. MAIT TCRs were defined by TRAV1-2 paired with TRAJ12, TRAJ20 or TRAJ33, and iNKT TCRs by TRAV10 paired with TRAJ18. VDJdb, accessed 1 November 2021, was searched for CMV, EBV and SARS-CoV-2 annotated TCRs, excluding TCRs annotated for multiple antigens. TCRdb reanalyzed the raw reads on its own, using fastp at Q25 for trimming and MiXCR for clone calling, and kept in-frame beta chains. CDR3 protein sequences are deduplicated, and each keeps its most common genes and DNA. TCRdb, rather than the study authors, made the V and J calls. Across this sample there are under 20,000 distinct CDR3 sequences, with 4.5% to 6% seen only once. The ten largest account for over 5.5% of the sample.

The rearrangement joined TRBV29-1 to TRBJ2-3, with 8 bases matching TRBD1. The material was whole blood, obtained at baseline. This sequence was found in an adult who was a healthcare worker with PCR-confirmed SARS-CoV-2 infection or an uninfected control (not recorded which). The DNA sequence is TGCAGCGTTATCCCGACAGGGGTAGATACGCAGTATTTT. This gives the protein CSVIPTGVDTQYF.